What follows are 8 T cell receptor beta chains derived from one specimen sequenced in a study of blood T cell repertoires in COVID-19. Here immunoSEQ multiplex PCR was the method, and the copy in TCRdb shows in-frame clones only, minus some. The sample lists under 250,000 clones, roughly 86% occurring once. Sequencing was carried out using peripheral blood. The receptors were sampled from a man over 45 with acute or convalescent COVID-19.

The chain employs TRBV11-2 and TRBJ2-1; 8 bases match TRBD1. CDR1 SGHAT and CDR2 FQNNGV come from the germline V gene. The J segment lost 4 bases and the V segment lost 3 bases, leaving 2 bases of the junction unmatched. CDR3 size: 14 residues. The CDR3 bases are TGTGCCAGCAGCTTTGGACAGGGTTACAATGAGCAGTTCTTC. Residues: CASSFGQGYNEQFF. The variable domain in full, with the rest retrieved from reference TRBV11-2 and TRBJ2-1, is EAGVAQSPRYKIIEKRQSVAFWCNPISGHATLYWYQQILGQGPKLLIQFQNNGVVDDSQLPKDRFSAERLKGVDSTLKIQPAKLEDSAVYLCASSFGQGYNEQFFGPGTRLTVL.

This clone was counted a single time. This sequence joins TRBV6-5 and TRBJ2-7; TRBD1 aligns across 7 bases. The germline gives CDR1 MNHEY, CDR2 SVGAGI. The CDR3 has 15 amino acids. V lost 7 bases and J lost 6; bases outside the gene matches: 15. The CDR3 DNA follows: TGTGCCAGCATTGGGATACGGGCAGGGGGTCTCGAGCAGTACTTC. Translating gives CASIGIRAGGLEQYF.

The rearrangement uses TRBV25-1 and TRBJ2-5; D may be TRBD1 (5 bases). V lost 8 bases and J 0 bases, leaving 10 bases between the germline ends. CDR1 is MGHDK and CDR2 is SYGVNS in the germline V gene. CDR3 length equals 13 residues. The CDR3 spells CASGDSYQETQYF. The CDR3 DNA is TGTGCCAGCGGAGACAGTTACCAAGAGACCCAGTACTTC. Looking up the rest from reference TRBV25-1 and TRBJ2-5 gives the full variable domain: EADIYQTPRYLVIGTGKKITLECSQTMGHDKMYWYQQDPGMELHLIHYSYGVNSTEKGDLSSESTVSRIRTEHFPLTLESARPSHTSQYLCASGDSYQETQYFGPGTRLLVL.

The chain employs TRBV10-3 and TRBJ1-3; unclear D gene. Trimming took off 6 bases at V and 0 bases at J, with 12 bases between the two ends. The CDR3 has 15 amino acids. Per germline, CDR1 ENHRY and CDR2 SYGVKD. The CDR3 loop is CAISSGLSSGNTIYF. The CDR3 DNA sequence: TGTGCCATCAGCTCCGGACTGTCCTCTGGAAACACCATATATTTT.

This chain connects TRBV7-3 to TRBJ2-3, with TRBD2 as a possible D gene (6 bases). Germline values: CDR1 SGHTA, CDR2 FQGTGA. The V gene lost 5 bases and the J gene lost 2 bases, with 14 bases spanning the gap. The CDR3 covers 15 residues. The CDR3 DNA reads TGTGCCAGCAGCCCTCTGGGCGGGACCACAGATACGCAGTATTTT. This translates into CASSPLGGTTDTQYF.

V is TRBV7-9 and J is TRBJ1-4, with TRBD1 identical over 7 bases. Trimming cost V 1 base and J 0 bases; bases outside gene matches: 2. CDR3 length: 16 amino acids. From germline, CDR1 is SEHNR and CDR2 FQNEAQ (reference sequence). The CDR3 here is CASSLDRGTTNEKLFF. As DNA, the CDR3 is TGTGCCAGCAGCTTAGACAGGGGAACAACTAATGAAAAACTGTTTTTT.

V usage is TRBV11-3 and J usage is TRBJ2-7; D remains unclear. The CDR3 has 15 residues. Germline V gene lookup returns CDR1 SGHNT and CDR2 YENEEA. V was cut by 5 bases and J by 0 bases, with 14 bases left in between. In nucleotides, the CDR3 is TGTGCCAGCAGCCCTGAGGCGACTCGCTCCTACGAGCAGTACTTC. Its translation is CASSPEATRSYEQYF.

The gene calls are TRBV7-2 and TRBJ1-5; 9 positions match TRBD1. The CDR3 covers 19 residues. In germline, CDR1 is SGHTA, CDR2 FQGNSA. The junction had 12 bases not matched to a gene; V was cut back by 3 bases and J by 0 bases. CDR3 sequence: CASSFTTGGGLYSNQPQHF. The CDR3 DNA follows: TGTGCCAGCAGCTTTACGACAGGGGGAGGCTTGTATAGCAATCAGCCCCAGCATTTT.